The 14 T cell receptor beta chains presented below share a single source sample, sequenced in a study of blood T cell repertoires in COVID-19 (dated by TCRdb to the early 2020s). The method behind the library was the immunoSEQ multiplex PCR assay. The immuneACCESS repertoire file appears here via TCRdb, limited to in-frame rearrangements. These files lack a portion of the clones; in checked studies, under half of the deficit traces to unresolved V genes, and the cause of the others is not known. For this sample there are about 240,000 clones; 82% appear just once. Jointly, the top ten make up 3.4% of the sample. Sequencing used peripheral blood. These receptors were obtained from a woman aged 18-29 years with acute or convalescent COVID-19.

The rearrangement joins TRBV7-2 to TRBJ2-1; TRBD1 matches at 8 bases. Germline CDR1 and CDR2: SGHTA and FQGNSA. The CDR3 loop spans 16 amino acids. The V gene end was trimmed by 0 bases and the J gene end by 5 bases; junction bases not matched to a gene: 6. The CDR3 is CASSLAPGTGHNEQFF. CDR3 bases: TGTGCCAGCAGCTTAGCCCCCGGGACAGGACACAATGAGCAGTTCTTC.

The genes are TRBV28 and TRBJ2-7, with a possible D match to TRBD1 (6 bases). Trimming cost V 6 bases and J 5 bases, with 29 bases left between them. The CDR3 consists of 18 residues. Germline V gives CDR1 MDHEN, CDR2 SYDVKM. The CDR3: CASSLPFPELGGMDEQYF. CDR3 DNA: TGTGCCAGCAGCCTCCCTTTTCCCGAACTAGGGGGAATGGACGAGCAGTACTTC.

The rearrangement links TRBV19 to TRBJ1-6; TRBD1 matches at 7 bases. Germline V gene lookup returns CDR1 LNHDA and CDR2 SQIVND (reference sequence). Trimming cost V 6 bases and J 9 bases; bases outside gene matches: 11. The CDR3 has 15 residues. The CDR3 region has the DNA TGTGCCAGTAGGACGGACAGGAAAAGAGGTTCACCCCTCCACTTT. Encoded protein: CASRTDRKRGSPLHF.

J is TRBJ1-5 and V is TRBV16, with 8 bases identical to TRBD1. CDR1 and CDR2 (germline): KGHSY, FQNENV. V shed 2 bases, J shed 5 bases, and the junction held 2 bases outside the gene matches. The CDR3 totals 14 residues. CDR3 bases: TGTGCCAGCAGCCAAGGACAGGGCGATCAGCCCCAGCATTTT. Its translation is CASSQGQGDQPQHF.

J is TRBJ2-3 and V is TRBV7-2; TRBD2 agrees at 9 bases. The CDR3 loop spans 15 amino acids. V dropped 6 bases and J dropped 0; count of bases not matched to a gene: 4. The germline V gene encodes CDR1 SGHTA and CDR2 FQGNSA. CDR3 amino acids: CASRPSGTSTDTQYF. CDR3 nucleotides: TGTGCCAGCAGACCTAGCGGGACTAGCACAGATACGCAGTATTTT.

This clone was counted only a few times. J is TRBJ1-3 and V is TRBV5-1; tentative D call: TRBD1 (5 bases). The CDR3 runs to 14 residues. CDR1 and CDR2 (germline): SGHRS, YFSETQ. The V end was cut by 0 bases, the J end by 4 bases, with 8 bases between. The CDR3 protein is CASSLAAGGNTIYF. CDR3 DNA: TGCGCCAGCAGCTTGGCGGCAGGGGGAAACACCATATATTTT.

The CDR3 sequence: CASSPAGAGELFF. The CDR3 DNA reads as TGTGCCAGCAGTCCCGCGGGCGCCGGGGAGCTGTTTTTT. The chain carries TRBV6-2 or TRBV6-3 and TRBJ2-2; D may be TRBD2 (5 bases). The germline V gene encodes CDR1 MNHEY and CDR2 SVGEGT. This CDR3 comprises 13 residues. V lost 5 bases, J lost 6 bases, and 10 bases lay in between.

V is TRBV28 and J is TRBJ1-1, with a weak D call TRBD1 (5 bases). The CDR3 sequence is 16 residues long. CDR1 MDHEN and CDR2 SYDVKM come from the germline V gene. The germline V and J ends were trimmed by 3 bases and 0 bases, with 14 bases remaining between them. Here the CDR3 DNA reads TGTGCCAGCAGTTTTTGGGGGGGAGGTTTGAACACTGAAGCTTTCTTT. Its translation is CASSFWGGGLNTEAFF.

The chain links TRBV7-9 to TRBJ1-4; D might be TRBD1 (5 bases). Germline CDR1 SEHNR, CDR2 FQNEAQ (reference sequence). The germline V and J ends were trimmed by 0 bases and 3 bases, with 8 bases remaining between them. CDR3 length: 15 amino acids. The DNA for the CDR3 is TGTGCCAGCAGCTTAGCGCAGACAGCTAATGAAAAACTGTTTTTT. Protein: CASSLAQTANEKLFF. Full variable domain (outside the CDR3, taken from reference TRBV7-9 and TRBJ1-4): DTGVSQNPRHKITKRGQNVTFRCDPISEHNRLYWYRQTLGQGPEFLTYFQNEAQLEKSRLLSDRFSAERPKGSFSTLEIQRTEQGDSAMYLCASSLAQTANEKLFFGSGTQLSVL.

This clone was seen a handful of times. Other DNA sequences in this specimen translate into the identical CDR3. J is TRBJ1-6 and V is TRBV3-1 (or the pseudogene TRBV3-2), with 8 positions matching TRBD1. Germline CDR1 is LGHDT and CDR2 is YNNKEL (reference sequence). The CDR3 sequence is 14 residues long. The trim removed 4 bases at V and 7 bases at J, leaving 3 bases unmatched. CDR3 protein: CASSLGQGNSPLHF. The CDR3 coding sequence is TGTGCCAGCAGCCTCGGACAGGGAAATTCACCCCTCCACTTT.

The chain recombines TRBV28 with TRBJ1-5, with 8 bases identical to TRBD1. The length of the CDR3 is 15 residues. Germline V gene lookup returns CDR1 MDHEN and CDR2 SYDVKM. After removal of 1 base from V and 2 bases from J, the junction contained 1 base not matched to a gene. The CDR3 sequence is CASSLSGGGNQPQHF. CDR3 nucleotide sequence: TGTGCCAGCAGTTTATCAGGGGGCGGCAATCAGCCCCAGCATTTT.

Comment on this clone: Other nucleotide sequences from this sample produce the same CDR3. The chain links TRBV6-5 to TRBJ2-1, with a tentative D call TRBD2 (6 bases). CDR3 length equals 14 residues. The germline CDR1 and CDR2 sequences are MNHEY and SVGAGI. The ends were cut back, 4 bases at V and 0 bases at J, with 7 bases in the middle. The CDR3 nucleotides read TGTGCCAGCAGTTCCGGGAGCTCCTACAATGAGCAGTTCTTC. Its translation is CASSSGSSYNEQFF.

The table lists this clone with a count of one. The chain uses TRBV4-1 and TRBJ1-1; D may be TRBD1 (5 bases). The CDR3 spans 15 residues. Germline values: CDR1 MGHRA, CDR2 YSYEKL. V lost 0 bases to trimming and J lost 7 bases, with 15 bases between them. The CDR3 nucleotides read TGCGCCAGCAGCCAAGAAGGGGCAGGGTGGGGTGAAGCTTTCTTT. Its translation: CASSQEGAGWGEAFF.

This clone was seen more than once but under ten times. CDR3 protein: CASSWRGNQPQHF. CDR3 sequence (DNA): TGTGCCAGCAGTTGGAGGGGCAATCAGCCCCAGCATTTT. This chain connects TRBV6-5 to TRBJ1-5; no definite D call. Germline V gene lookup returns CDR1 MNHEY and CDR2 SVGAGI. The CDR3 covers 13 residues. Deletions cut 4 bases from V and 2 bases from J, with 6 bases between.